These 21 T cell receptor beta chains were all obtained from the same sample, sequenced in a study of neoadjuvant nivolumab and ipilimumab in lung cancer. Assay used: immunoSEQ multiplex PCR; TCRdb lists only in-frame clones, some missing. Among roughly 9,900 clones listed, approximately 85% were seen once. This specimen was peripheral blood, taken before neoadjuvant nivolumab, alone or with ipilimumab. The receptors were sampled from an adult with non-small cell lung cancer.

This clone was seen a single time. J is TRBJ2-7 and V is TRBV11-2, with D uncertain. This CDR3 is built from 16 residues. Germline CDR1 is SGHAT and CDR2 is FQNNGV. Trimming removed 2 bases from V and 4 bases from J, with 18 bases in between. The CDR3: CASSLSRGPFPYEQYF. Written as DNA, the CDR3 is TGTGCCAGCAGCTTATCCCGAGGTCCCTTTCCTTACGAGCAGTACTTC.

This chain links TRBV13 with TRBJ1-4; D is uncertain. The CDR3 runs 14 residues. Germline V gives CDR1 PRHDT, CDR2 FYEKMQ (reference sequence). V was pared by 1 base and J by 4 bases, with 7 bases between. Written as DNA, the CDR3 is TGTGCCAGCAGCTTAGTGCCCGATAATGAAAAACTGTTTTTT. It yields the protein CASSLVPDNEKLFF.

The chain is built from TRBV18 and TRBJ2-3; D perhaps matches TRBD2 (6 bases). V was trimmed by 3 bases and J by 3 bases, leaving 19 bases between them. This CDR3 region has 17 residues. Germline V gene sequence: CDR1 KGHSH, CDR2 LQKENI. CDR3 sequence (DNA): TGTGCCAGCTCACCCGGGTTTACCGGGAGCTCAACAGATACGCAGTATTTT. Protein sequence: CASSPGFTGSSTDTQYF.

The chain is built from TRBV7-7 and TRBJ2-2; either TRBD1 or TRBD2 may fit D (5 bases each). Germline assignment: CDR1 SSHAT and CDR2 FNYEAQ (reference sequence). V was clipped by 8 bases and J by 4 bases, with 11 bases between them. The CDR3 spans 13 residues. The DNA of the CDR3 is TGTGCCAGCCCGGGACCGATCACCGGGGAGCTGTTTTTT. This translates into CASPGPITGELFF.

This clone was observed a single time. The gene calls are TRBV29-1 and TRBJ2-1, with D unclear. V lost 7 bases to trimming and J lost 7 bases, with 20 bases between them. CDR3 length equals 14 residues. Germline-derived CDR1 and CDR2 are SQVTM and ANQGSEA. The CDR3 sequence: CSALTPLSRNEQFF. For the CDR3, the DNA is TGCAGCGCCTTGACACCCCTGTCCCGGAATGAGCAGTTCTTC.

The chain couples TRBV27 to TRBJ1-5; D is ambiguous. CDR3 length: 17 amino acids. Trimming shortened V by 0 bases and J by 1 base, and 13 bases separated the two germline ends. The germline CDR1 and CDR2 sequences are MNHEY and SMNVEV (reference sequence). CDR3 nucleotides: TGTGCCAGCAGTTTATCGAGGCGGCGAGGGAGCAATCAGCCCCAGCATTTT. This encodes CASSLSRRRGSNQPQHF.

A single count supports this clone. The V call is TRBV15, the J call TRBJ2-7; D perhaps matches TRBD1 (5 bases). This CDR3 spans 15 amino acids. Germline V gene lookup returns CDR1 LNHNV and CDR2 YYDKDF (reference sequence). V was shortened by 1 base and J by 1 base, with 11 bases between the two germline ends. Here the CDR3 reads CATSRGGNPSYEQYF. Here the CDR3 DNA reads TGTGCCACCAGCAGAGGGGGCAATCCGTCCTACGAGCAGTACTTC.

The chain recombines TRBV10-3 with TRBJ2-3; the D is unclear. V was shortened by 3 bases and J by 0 bases, with 10 bases between the two germline ends. This CDR3 is 15 amino acids long. Germline CDR1 ENHRY, CDR2 SYGVKD. CDR3 nucleotides: TGTGCCATCAGTGAAATAGTGGGGAGCACAGATACGCAGTATTTT. Translated, it gives CAISEIVGSTDTQYF.

V usage is TRBV6-1 and J usage is TRBJ2-2; possibly TRBD1 for D (6 bases). This CDR3 has 18 amino acids. V was trimmed by 2 bases and J by 6 bases, leaving 22 bases between them. CDR1 is MNHNS and CDR2 is SASEGT in the germline V gene. Here the CDR3 reads CASSERIVGGLSPGELFF. The CDR3 DNA reads TGTGCCAGCAGTGAAAGGATAGTAGGGGGTTTATCGCCCGGGGAGCTGTTTTTT.

In this sample, this clone turned up once. The chain has TRBV6-5 and TRBJ1-1; 9 bases are a match to TRBD1. Trimming cost V 4 bases and J 1 base; bases outside gene matches: 4. The V gene's germline CDR1 is MNHEY and CDR2 SVGAGI. This CDR3 is 15 amino acids long. CDR3 protein: CASSSPGQGNTEAFF. The DNA of the CDR3 is TGTGCCAGCAGTTCACCGGGACAGGGGAACACTGAAGCTTTCTTT.

V and J are TRBV9 and TRBJ2-5; 8 bases line up with TRBD2. CDR1 is SGDLS and CDR2 is YYNGEE in the germline V gene. CDR3 size: 15 residues. The ends lost 6 bases at V and 5 bases at J; junction bases unmatched: 12. CDR3 DNA sequence: TGTGCCAGCAACCTTGCGGGACTAGGTCATGAGACCCAGTACTTC. Translating gives CASNLAGLGHETQYF. The full variable domain, in which reference TRBV9 and TRBJ2-5 provide the parts outside the CDR3, is DSGVTQTPKHLITATGQRVTLRCSPRSGDLSVYWYQQSLDQGLQFLIQYYNGEERAKGNILERFSAQQFPDLHSELNLSSLELGDSALYFCASNLAGLGHETQYFGPGTRLLVL.

This clone was observed a single time. This chain uses TRBV5-5 with TRBJ1-1, with D possibly being TRBD1 (5 bases). The CDR3 totals 12 residues. The V and J ends lost 3 bases and 11 bases respectively, with 14 bases between them. Germline CDR1 is SGHKS and CDR2 is YYEKEE (reference sequence). CDR3 protein: CASSYNQGAAFF. The CDR3 DNA reads as TGTGCCAGCAGCTATAATCAAGGGGCCGCTTTCTTT.

CDR3 nucleotides: TGCAGCGTGGTAGCGGGAGGGGCCGGGGAGCTGTTTTTT. It yields the protein CSVVAGGAGELFF. The chain has TRBV29-1 and TRBJ2-2; 11 positions agree with TRBD2. V was clipped by 6 bases and J by 6 bases; unmatched bases: 3. The CDR3 has 13 residues. CDR1 and CDR2 (germline): SQVTM, ANQGSEA.

The genes are TRBV5-1 and TRBJ1-2; 7 bases line up with TRBD1. The CDR3 spans 15 residues. The J segment lost 0 bases and the V segment lost 0 bases, leaving 2 bases of the junction unmatched. Germline V gene data show CDR1 as SGHRS and CDR2 as YFSETQ. CDR3 bases: TGCGCCAGCAGCTTGGGAGGGACAGCTAACTATGGCTACACCTTC. This encodes CASSLGGTANYGYTF.

This rearrangement joins TRBV28 to TRBJ2-2; the match to TRBD1 covers 9 bases. The ends lost 8 bases at V and 3 bases at J; junction bases unmatched: 4. CDR3 size: 14 residues. Per the germline V gene, CDR1 is MDHEN and CDR2 is SYDVKM. CDR3 coding DNA: TGTGCCAGCCGGGGACAGGGATACACCGGGGAGCTGTTTTTT. Protein sequence: CASRGQGYTGELFF. Full variable domain (remainder filled in from reference TRBV28 and TRBJ2-2): DVKVTQSSRYLVKRTGEKVFLECVQDMDHENMFWYRQDPGLGLRLIYFSYDVKMKEKGDIPEGYSVSREKKERFSLILESASTNQTSMYLCASRGQGYTGELFFGEGSRLTVL.

The gene calls are TRBV11-2 and TRBJ2-2; the match to TRBD2 covers 14 bases. J gave up 6 bases and V 5 bases, and 5 bases lay outside the gene matches. The germline gives CDR1 SGHAT, CDR2 FQNNGV. The CDR3 covers 16 residues. The CDR3 bases are TGTGCCAGCAGCCCCCCGGGACTAGCGGGAGCCGGGGAGCTGTTTTTT. This gives the protein CASSPPGLAGAGELFF.

The rearrangement joins TRBV4-2 to TRBJ2-1; possibly TRBD2 for D (5 bases). V shed 3 bases and J shed 0 bases, with 6 bases lying between them. CDR1 LGHNA and CDR2 YNFKEQ come from the germline V gene. The CDR3 contains 14 residues. CDR3 sequence (DNA): TGTGCCAGCAGCCAGGCGGGCTCCTACAATGAGCAGTTCTTC. Translation: CASSQAGSYNEQFF.

J is TRBJ2-1 and V is TRBV7-6, with D maybe TRBD1 (6 bases). From germline, CDR1 is SGHVS and CDR2 FNYEAQ. CDR3 length: 15 amino acids. Trimming removed 4 bases from V and 10 bases from J, with 20 bases in between. This CDR3 reads CASSSRNLQGTEQFF. The CDR3 bases are TGTGCCAGCAGCTCCCGGAACCTACAGGGCACCGAGCAGTTCTTC. Looking up the rest from reference TRBV7-6 and TRBJ2-1 gives the full variable domain: GAGVSQSPRYKVTKRGQDVALRCDPISGHVSLYWYRQALGQGPEFLTYFNYEAQQDKSGLPNDRFSAERPEGSISTLTIQRTEQRDSAMYRCASSSRNLQGTEQFFGPGTRLTVL.

The gene calls are TRBV7-9 and TRBJ2-5; unclear D gene. This CDR3 is built from 13 residues. Germline V gives CDR1 SEHNR, CDR2 FQNEAQ (reference sequence). V was trimmed by 6 bases and J by 2 bases, leaving 10 bases between them. CDR3 bases: TGTGCCAGCAGTCTTACCGTACAAGAGACCCAGTACTTC. Its translation: CASSLTVQETQYF.

The V gene is TRBV5-1, the J gene TRBJ1-6, with TRBD1 matching 9 bases. Germline V lookup: CDR1 SGHRS, CDR2 YFSETQ. With 3 bases clipped from V and 6 bases from J, the junction kept 7 bases outside the gene matches. The CDR3 spans 16 residues. The DNA of the CDR3 is TGCGCCAGCAGCTGGACAGGGGAGGTTGCTAATTCACCCCTCCACTTT. Its translation is CASSWTGEVANSPLHF.

V usage is TRBV11-1 and J usage is TRBJ2-7; D ambiguous. V lost 2 bases and J lost 0, with 8 bases in between. The germline V gene encodes CDR1 SGHAT and CDR2 FQDESV (reference sequence). CDR3 length: 14 amino acids. CDR3 DNA sequence: TGTGCCAGCAGCTTACTGGGAAGCTCCTACGAGCAGTACTTC. Translating it yields CASSLLGSSYEQYF.